Listed here is a single TCR beta chain. This clonotype was counted between two and nine times. Its antigen specificity is not known. Per-nucleotide qualities are absent, and no much larger clonotype sits a single base away. The data were taken from a study of human T cells and chemical hapten exposure (TCRdb year 2021). In the study overall: For sensitization, 2% DPC in acetone was applied to an approximately 2 cm by approximately 2 cm area of upper inner arm skin. Patient blood was sampled pre-sensitization (week 0) and at 2, 6 and about 24 weeks after DPC sensitization. Throughout the approximately 24-week study period, patients were also given weekly therapeutic DPC doses on the scalp. In alopecia patients, the study followed how the peripheral blood TCR repertoire changed in vivo over primary and secondary sensitization to diphenylcyclopropenone (DPC), a hapten. Libraries were pooled for sequencing, and variation in per-sample TCR yields was attributed mainly to small differences in library volumes within the pool. About 29 alopecia patients gave blood for TCR sequencing at one to four time points (pre-sensitization, 2, 6 and 24 weeks). Most of the patients in the cohort were female, and the cohort covered alopecia areata with under or over 50% scalp involvement, alopecia totalis and alopecia universalis. Patch testing was done on the upper back using Finn chambers containing 0.01% DPC, and results were scored after 6 days according to International Contact Dermatitis Research Group standards.

The sample's time point label is to be understood as: pre-sensitization, week 0. The treatment or condition tag for this specimen amounts to: therapeutic diphenylcyclopropenone sensitization with weekly scalp DPC. At every patch-test visit, the blood draw took place before the patch test was put on. Eligible patients were aged 18 to 70, diagnosed with alopecia, deemed suitable for DPC therapy, and excluded if pregnant. Unfractionated whole blood was collected in Tempus Blood RNA tubes, and total RNA was extracted from that blood. The junction shows trimming of 2 bases on V and 2 bases on J, plus 7 bases between the germline ends. The CDR3 numbers 13 residues from cysteine through phenylalanine. Just CDR3 DNA is preserved here, 39 bases in frame from base 1. Per the germline V gene, MNHEY is the CDR1 and SVGEGT is the CDR2. Library preparation was by RACE. This sample was sequenced with a NextSeq 500. During library preparation, unique molecular identifiers were attached to individual cDNA molecules so that TCRs could be counted in a quantitative, reproducible way. Each blood RNA sample was used to sequence both TCR alpha and TCR beta chains. In the original analysis: The median number of TCRs per sample was some 100,000, ranging from 23,224 to 690,600. V, J and CDR3 annotation of the TCR reads was performed with the Decombinator software suite. For the PS versus PT1 abundance plots, all samples were subsampled to the same number of TCRs (28,000). TCRs were defined as expanded if absent before sensitization and observed at least eight times at the 2-week time point. TCRdb reran the public reads through fastp at Q25 and MiXCR, keeping productive beta chains. Identical CDR3 protein sequences are pooled into one entry, listed with their most common genes and DNA. The authors' filters were not applied to this entry. Recorded for this sample are under 50,000 distinct CDR3 sequences; approximately 7.6% of them occurred a single time. Of the sample, 1.3% is held by the ten largest clones.

Results the study describes overall, beyond this receptor: All patients had alopecia, a presumed autoimmune disease, so their immune response might differ from that of healthy individuals. Patch test score was positively correlated with the number of PT1 expanded TCRs, with significance at thresholds 8, 16 and 32 but not at 4. Compared with pre-sensitization or healthy control sets, expanded TCRs formed significantly more large CDR3 similarity clusters, which is consistent with antigen-driven responses. Repeated subsampling changed both the strength of the expansion versus patch-test correlation and the threshold at which the correlation became significant. No change with DPC sensitization was found in the number of TCRs above 1 in 1000 frequency, and no evidence of global repertoire structure alterations was found.

The input for sequencing was whole blood, taken in connection with sensitization to the hapten diphenylcyclopropenone (DPC). The receptor chain draws on TRBV6-2 or TRBV6-3 and TRBJ2-7, with the D gene not confidently named. The receptor comes from a woman in her fifties or sixties with alopecia areata. Some clones in this sample may be carry-over from other donors' samples. The nucleotide sequence is given as TGTGCCAGCAGTTACGGGCTCCCCTACGAGCAGTACTTC. It is translated as CASSYGLPYEQYF.